This T cell receptor beta chain was sequenced in a study of Ad26.COV2.S vaccination and SARS-CoV-2 variants. Background on the study: Of the COV1001 trial arms, the Ad26.COV2.S arm included the donor.

Looked up from germline, CDR1 is SGDLS and CDR2 is YYNGEE. The CDR3 is made up of 16 amino acids. The junction had 8 bases not matched to a gene; V was cut back by 4 bases and J by 0 bases. Study-wide findings and caveats: Once vaccination had occurred, spike-specific CD8+ and CD4+ T cell responses reportedly showed substantial breadth. While placebo recipients had lower spike-specific TCR breadth, vaccine recipients had more.

Some clones are missing from TCRdb's copy, which holds only in-frame ones; the method was immunoSEQ multiplex PCR. This sample carries around 450,000 clones, roughly 88% of them seen once, and the ten largest clones take about 4.5%. Concerning this clone: The antigen remains unidentified.

Treatment defined: around 19 received Ad26.COV2.S at low or high dose, single or two shots; a few received placebo; per-sample allocation not given. The samples date from day 63 after the first vaccine or placebo injection. An Ad26 vector that expressed Wuhan-strain SARS-CoV-2 spike constituted the vaccine. The sequencing here drew on peripheral blood, taken in a trial of Ad26.COV2.S vaccine versus placebo. V usage is TRBV9 and J usage is TRBJ2-3; 7 positions agree with TRBD1. The TCR was taken from a person between 18 and 65 years old who received the Ad26.COV2.S COVID-19 vaccine or a placebo. The CDR3 spells CASSQTGQSSTDTQYF. The CDR3 DNA sequence: TGTGCCAGCAGCCAGACGGGACAGAGTAGCACAGATACGCAGTATTTT.